The TCR beta chain under discussion was sequenced for a study of cytomegalovirus exposure and HLA in healthy donors. TCRdb's table, derived via immunoSEQ multiplex PCR, lists solely in-frame clones and lacks some. The data hold 68,000 or so clones, with approximately 96% observed a single time. The CDR3 length is 14 residues. The V gene end was trimmed by 8 bases and the J gene end by 5 bases; junction bases not matched to a gene: 8. The germline CDR1 and CDR2 sequences are MNHEY and SVGAGI. Sequenced input: PBMCs. The V gene is TRBV6-5, the J gene TRBJ1-5; 8 bases are shared with TRBD1. The sequence derives from a man younger than 30 in good health and CMV-seronegative. Here the CDR3 DNA reads TGTGCCAGCGGCTCCGGGACAGGAGATCAGCCCCAGCATTTT. As protein: CASGSGTGDQPQHF.